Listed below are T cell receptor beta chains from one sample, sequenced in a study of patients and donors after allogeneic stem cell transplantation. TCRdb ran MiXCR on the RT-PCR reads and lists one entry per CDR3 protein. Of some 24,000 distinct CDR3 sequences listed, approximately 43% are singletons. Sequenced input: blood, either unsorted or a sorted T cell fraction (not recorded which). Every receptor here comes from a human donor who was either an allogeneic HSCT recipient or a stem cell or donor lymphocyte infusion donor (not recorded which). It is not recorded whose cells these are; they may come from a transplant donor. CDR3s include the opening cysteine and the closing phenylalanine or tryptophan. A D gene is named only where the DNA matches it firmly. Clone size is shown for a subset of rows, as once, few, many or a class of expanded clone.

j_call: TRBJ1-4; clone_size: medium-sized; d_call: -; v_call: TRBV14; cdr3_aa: CASSPFDPAIQNEKLFF; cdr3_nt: TGTGCCAGCAGCCCTTTCGACCCGGCCATCCAGAATGAAAAACTGTTTTTT
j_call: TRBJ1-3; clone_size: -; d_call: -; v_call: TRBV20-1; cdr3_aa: CSGGGQGNTIYF; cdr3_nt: TGCAGTGGAGGGGGTCAAGGAAACACCATATATTTT
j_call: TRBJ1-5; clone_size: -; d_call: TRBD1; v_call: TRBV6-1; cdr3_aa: CASKSTGFGNQPQHF; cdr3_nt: TGTGCCAGCAAATCGACAGGGTTCGGCAATCAGCCCCAGCATTTT
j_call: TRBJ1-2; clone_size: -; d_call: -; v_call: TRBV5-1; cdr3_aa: CASRLGTSYGYTF; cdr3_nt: TGCGCCAGCAGACTCGGGACGAGCTATGGCTACACCTTC
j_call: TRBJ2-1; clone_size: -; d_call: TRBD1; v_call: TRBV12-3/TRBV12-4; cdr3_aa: CASSLEDRGNEQFF; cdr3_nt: TGTGCCAGCAGTTTAGAGGACAGGGGCAATGAGCAGTTCTTC
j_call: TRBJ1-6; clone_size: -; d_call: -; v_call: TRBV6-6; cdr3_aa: CASSRGGADNSPLHF; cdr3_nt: TGTGCCAGCAGCCGCGGGGGCGCGGATAATTCACCCCTCCACTTT
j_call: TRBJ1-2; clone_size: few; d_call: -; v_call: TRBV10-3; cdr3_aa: CAISEYRTANYGYTF; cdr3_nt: TGTGCCATCAGTGAGTACAGGACGGCTAACTATGGCTACACCTTC
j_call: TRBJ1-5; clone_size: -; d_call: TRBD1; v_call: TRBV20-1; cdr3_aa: CSARNRDSNQPQHF; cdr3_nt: TGCAGTGCACGCAACCGGGACAGTAATCAGCCCCAGCATTTT
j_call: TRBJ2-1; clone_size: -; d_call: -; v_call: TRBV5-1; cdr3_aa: CASSLVAVADLSYNEQFF; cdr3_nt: TGCGCCAGCAGCTTGGTTGCGGTGGCTGATCTTTCCTACAATGAGCAGTTCTTC
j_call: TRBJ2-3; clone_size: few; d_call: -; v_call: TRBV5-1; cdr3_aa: CASSFRDTDTDTQYF; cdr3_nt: TGCGCCAGCAGCTTCCGGGACACAGACACAGATACGCAGTATTTT
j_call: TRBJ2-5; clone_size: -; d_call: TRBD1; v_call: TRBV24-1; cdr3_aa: CATSGQGEETQYF; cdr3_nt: TGTGCCACCAGTGGACAGGGGGAAGAGACCCAGTACTTC
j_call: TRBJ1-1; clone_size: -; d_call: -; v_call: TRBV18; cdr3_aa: CASSPWAENTEAFF; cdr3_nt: TGTGCCAGCTCACCATGGGCAGAGAACACTGAAGCTTTCTTT
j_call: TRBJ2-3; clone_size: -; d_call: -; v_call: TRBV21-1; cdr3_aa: CASSYPNAGGLTDTQYF; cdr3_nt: TGTGCCAGCAGCTACCCGAACGCAGGGGGATTGACAGATACGCAGTATTTT
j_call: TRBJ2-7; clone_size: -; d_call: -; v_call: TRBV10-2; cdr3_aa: CASSETAYEQYF; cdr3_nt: TGCGCCAGCAGTGAGACGGCCTACGAGCAGTACTTC
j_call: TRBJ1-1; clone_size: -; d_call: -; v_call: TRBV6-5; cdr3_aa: CASSYGWVGTEAFF; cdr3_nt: TGTGCCAGCAGTTACGGTTGGGTGGGCACTGAAGCTTTCTTT
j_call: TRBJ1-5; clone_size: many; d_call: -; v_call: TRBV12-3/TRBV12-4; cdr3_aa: CASSLVRASNQPQHF; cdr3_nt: TGTGCCAGCAGTTTAGTCAGGGCCAGCAATCAGCCCCAGCATTTT
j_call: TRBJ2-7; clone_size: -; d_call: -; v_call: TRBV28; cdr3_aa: CASTPNPPYEQYF; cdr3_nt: TGTGCCAGCACCCCTAACCCCCCCTACGAGCAGTACTTC
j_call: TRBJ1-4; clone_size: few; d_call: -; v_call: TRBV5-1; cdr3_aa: CASSTGDATNEKLFF; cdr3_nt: TGCGCCAGCAGCACCGGGGACGCAACTAATGAAAAACTGTTTTTT
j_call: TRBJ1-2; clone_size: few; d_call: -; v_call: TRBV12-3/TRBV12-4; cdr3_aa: CASSLSQGRIYGYTF; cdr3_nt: TGTGCCAGCAGTTTATCCCAGGGTCGTATCTATGGCTACACCTTC
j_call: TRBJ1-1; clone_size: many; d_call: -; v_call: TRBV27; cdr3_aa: CASYGGWTEAFF; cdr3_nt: TGTGCCAGCTACGGGGGGTGGACTGAAGCTTTCTTT
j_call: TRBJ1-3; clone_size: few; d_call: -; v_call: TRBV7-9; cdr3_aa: CAFLSGNTIYF; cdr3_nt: TGTGCCTTCCTATCTGGAAACACCATATATTTT
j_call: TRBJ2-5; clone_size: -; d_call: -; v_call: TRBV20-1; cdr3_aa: CSADRRRQPQETQYF; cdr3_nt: TGCAGTGCCGACCGTAGGAGACAGCCCCAAGAGACCCAGTACTTC
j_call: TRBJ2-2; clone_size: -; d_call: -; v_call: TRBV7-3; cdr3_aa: CASSLTDGAGELFF; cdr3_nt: TGTGCCAGCAGCCTAACTGATGGGGCCGGGGAGCTGTTTTTT
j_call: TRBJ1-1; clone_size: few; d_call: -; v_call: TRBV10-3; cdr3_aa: CAIRDRWDTEAFF; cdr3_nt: TGTGCCATCCGTGACAGGTGGGACACTGAAGCTTTCTTT
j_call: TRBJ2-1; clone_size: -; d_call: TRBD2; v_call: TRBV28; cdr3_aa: CASSQPGLAGGRSNEQFF; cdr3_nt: TGTGCCAGCAGTCAACCTGGACTAGCGGGAGGTAGGAGCAATGAGCAGTTCTTC
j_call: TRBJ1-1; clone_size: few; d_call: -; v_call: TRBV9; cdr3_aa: CASSSHLGSTEAFF; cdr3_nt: TGTGCCAGCAGCTCCCATCTGGGGAGCACTGAAGCTTTCTTT
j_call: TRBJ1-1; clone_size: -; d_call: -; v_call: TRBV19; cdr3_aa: CASSIWGLRSEAFF; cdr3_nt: TGTGCCAGTAGTATATGGGGCTTAAGGAGTGAAGCTTTCTTT
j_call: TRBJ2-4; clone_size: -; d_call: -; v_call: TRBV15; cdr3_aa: CATSRDVAKNIQYF; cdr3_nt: TGTGCCACCAGCAGAGATGTGGCCAAAAACATTCAGTACTTC
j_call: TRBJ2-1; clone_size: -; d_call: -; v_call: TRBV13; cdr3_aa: CASSNIRAEQFF; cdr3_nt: TGTGCCAGCAGCAATATCCGGGCGGAGCAGTTCTTC
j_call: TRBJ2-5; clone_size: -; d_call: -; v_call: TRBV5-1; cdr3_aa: CASSLVGPGVETQYF; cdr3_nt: TGCGCCAGCAGCTTGGTGGGGCCAGGGGTGGAGACCCAGTACTTC
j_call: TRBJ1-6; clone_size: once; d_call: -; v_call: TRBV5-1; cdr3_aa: CASSLSPAGSPLHF; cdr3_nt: TGCGCCAGCAGCTTGTCCCCAGCGGGCTCACCCCTCCACTTT
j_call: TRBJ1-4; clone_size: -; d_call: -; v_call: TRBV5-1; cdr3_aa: CASSYAGSGEKLFF; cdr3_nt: TGCGCCAGCAGCTACGCGGGCAGCGGGGAAAAACTGTTTTTT
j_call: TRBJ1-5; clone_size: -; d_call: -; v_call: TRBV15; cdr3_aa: CATSRGFLSGNQPQHF; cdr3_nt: TGTGCCACCAGCAGAGGCTTCTTGAGTGGGAATCAGCCCCAGCATTTT
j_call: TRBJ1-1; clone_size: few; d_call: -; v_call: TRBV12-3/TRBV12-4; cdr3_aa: CASSFLDKMNTEAFF; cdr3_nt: TGTGCCAGCAGTTTCCTCGATAAAATGAACACTGAAGCTTTCTTT
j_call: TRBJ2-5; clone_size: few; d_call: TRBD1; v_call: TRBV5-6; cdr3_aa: CASSSYGQGGETQYF; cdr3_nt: TGTGCCAGCAGCAGCTATGGACAGGGCGGGGAGACCCAGTACTTC
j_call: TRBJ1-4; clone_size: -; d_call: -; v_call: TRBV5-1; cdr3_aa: CASSSTGFINEKLFF; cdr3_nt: TGCGCCAGCAGCTCCACAGGGTTTATTAATGAAAAACTGTTTTTT
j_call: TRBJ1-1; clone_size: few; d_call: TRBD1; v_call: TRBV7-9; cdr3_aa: CASSLLTGSRTEAFF; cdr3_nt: TGTGCCAGCAGCTTACTGACAGGGAGTAGGACTGAAGCTTTCTTT
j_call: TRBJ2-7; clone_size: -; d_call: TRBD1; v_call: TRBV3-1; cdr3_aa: CASSLPGQGAHEQYF; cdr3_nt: TGTGCCAGCAGCCTCCCGGGACAGGGGGCTCACGAGCAGTACTTC
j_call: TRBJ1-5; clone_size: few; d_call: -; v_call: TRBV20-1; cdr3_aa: CSASARNNQPQHF; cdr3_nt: TGCAGTGCTAGCGCCAGAAACAATCAGCCCCAGCATTTT
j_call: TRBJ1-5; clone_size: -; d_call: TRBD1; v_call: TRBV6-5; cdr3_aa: CASSYSNQGQGTQHF; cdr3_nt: TGTGCCAGCAGTTATTCGAACCAAGGACAGGGAACCCAGCATTTT